The clone carrying this T cell receptor beta chain has at least ten counts. The sample belongs to a study of low-dose radiotherapy and immunotherapy resistance in tumors. Trimming stripped 5 bases from V and 3 bases from J, with 7 bases between. The V gene's germline CDR1 is MNHNY and CDR2 SVGAGI (reference sequence). CDR3 length: 13 residues. cDNA synthesis used a TRAV/TRBV-specific primer set for both chains. TCRs were amplified for approximately 21 PCR cycles with a constant-region primer and V-primer adapter. Each CDR3 protein is one row after TCRdb ran MiXCR on the reads. The table includes approximately 84,000 distinct CDR3 sequences, 15% to 20% detected once. This sample's time point: after trial treatment. The treatment was: LDRT plus nivolumab, ipilimumab, low-dose cyclophosphamide and aspirin (RACIN trial).

The chain has TRBV6-6 and TRBJ2-2; D gene unclear. Sequences were derived from PBMCs, sampled after low-dose radiotherapy plus immunotherapy. The TCR sequence derives from a male donor with prostate cancer. The CDR3 DNA is TGTGCCAGCAGTACCCGGGACACCGGGGAGCTGTTTTTT. Translation: CASSTRDTGELFF.